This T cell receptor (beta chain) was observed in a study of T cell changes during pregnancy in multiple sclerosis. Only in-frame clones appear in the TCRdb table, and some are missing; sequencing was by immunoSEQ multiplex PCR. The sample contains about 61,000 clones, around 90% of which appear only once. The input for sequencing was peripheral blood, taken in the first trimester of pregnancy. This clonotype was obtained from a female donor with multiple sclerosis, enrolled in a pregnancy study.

The CDR3 is CAWKAGATHEQYF. The CDR3 DNA reads as TGTGCCTGGAAGGCAGGGGCGACCCACGAGCAGTACTTC. This rearrangement joins TRBV30 to TRBJ2-7; possible D gene TRBD1, 6 bases. Trimming cost V 4 bases and J 5 bases, with 15 bases left between them. Germline CDR1 and CDR2: GTSNPN and SVGIG (reference sequence). CDR3 length: 13 residues.